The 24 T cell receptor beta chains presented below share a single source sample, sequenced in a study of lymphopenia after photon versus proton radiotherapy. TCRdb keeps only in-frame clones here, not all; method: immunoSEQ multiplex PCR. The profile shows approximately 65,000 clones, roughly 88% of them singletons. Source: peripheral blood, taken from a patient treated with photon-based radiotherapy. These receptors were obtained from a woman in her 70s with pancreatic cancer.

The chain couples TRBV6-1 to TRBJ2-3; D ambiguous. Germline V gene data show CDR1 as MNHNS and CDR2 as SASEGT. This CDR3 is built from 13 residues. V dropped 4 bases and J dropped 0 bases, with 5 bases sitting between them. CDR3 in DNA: TGTGCCAGCAGTGCAACTAGCACAGATACGCAGTATTTT. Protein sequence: CASSATSTDTQYF.

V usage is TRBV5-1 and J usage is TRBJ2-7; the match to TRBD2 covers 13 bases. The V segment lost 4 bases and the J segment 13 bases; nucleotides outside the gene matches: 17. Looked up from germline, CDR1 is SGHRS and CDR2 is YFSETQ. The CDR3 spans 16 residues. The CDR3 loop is CASSPSPTSGRPTAYF. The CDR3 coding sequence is TGCGCCAGCAGCCCCTCCCCGACTAGCGGGAGGCCGACCGCTTACTTC. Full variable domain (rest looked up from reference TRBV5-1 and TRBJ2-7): KAGVTQTPRYLIKTRGQQVTLSCSPISGHRSVSWYQQTPGQGLQFLFEYFSETQRNKGNFPGRFSGRQFSNSRSEMNVSTLELGDSALYLCASSPSPTSGRPTAYFGPGTRLTVT.

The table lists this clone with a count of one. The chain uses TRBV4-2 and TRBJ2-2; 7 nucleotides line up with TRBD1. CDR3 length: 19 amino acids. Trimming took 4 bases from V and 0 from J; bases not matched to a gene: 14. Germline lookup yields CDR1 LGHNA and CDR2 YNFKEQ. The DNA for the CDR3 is TGTGCCAGCAGCCCACTAACAAGAACCGGGACAGCGAACACCGGGGAGCTGTTTTTT. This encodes CASSPLTRTGTANTGELFF.

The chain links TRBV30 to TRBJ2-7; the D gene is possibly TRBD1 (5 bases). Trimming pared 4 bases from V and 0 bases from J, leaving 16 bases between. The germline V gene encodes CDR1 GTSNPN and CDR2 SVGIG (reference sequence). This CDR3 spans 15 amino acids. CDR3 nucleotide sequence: TGTGCCTGGACCGCCAAACAGGTTTACTCCTACGAGCAGTACTTC. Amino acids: CAWTAKQVYSYEQYF.

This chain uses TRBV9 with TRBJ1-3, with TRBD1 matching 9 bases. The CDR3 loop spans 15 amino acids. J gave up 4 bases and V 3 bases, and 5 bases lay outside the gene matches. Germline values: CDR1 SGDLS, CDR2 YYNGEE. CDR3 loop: CASSGTGGVGNTIYF. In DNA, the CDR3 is TGTGCCAGCAGCGGAACAGGGGGCGTCGGAAACACCATATATTTT.

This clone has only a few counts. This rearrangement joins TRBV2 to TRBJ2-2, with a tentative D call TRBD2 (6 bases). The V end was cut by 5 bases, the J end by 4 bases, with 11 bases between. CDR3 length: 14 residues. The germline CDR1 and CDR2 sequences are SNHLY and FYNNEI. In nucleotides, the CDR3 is TGTGCCAGCAGTAAGACTAGTTTCACCGGGGAGCTGTTTTTT. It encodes CASSKTSFTGELFF. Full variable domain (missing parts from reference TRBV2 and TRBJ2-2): EPEVTQTPSHQVTQMGQEVILRCVPISNHLYFYWYRQILGQKVEFLVSFYNNEISEKSEIFDDQFSVERPDGSNFTLKIRSTKLEDSAMYFCASSKTSFTGELFFGEGSRLTVL.

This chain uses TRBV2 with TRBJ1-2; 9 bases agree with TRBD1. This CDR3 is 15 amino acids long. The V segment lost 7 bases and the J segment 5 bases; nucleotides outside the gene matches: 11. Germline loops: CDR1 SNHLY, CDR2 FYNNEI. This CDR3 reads CASKIPGTGIYGYTF. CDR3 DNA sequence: TGTGCCAGCAAAATCCCCGGGACAGGGATTTATGGCTACACCTTC.

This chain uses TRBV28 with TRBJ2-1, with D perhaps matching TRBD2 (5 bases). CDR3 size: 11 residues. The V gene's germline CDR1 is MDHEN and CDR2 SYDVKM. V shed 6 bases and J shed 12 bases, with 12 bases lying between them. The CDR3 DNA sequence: TGTGCCAGCAGGGCGGAGGTACGGCAGTTCTTC. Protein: CASRAEVRQFF.

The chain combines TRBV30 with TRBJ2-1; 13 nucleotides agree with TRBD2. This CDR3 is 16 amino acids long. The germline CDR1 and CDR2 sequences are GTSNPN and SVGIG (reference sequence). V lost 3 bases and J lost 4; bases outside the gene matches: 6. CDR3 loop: CAWSRRTSGRYNEQFF. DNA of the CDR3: TGTGCCTGGAGCCGCCGGACTAGCGGGAGATACAATGAGCAGTTCTTC.

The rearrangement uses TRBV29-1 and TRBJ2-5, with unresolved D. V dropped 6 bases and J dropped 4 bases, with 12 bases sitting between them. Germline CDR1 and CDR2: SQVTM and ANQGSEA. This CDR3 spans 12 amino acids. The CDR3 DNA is TGCAGCGTAGATCACTTGAGAGAGACCCAGTACTTC. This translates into CSVDHLRETQYF. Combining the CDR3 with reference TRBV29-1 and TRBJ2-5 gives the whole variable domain SAVISQKPSRDICQRGTSLTIQCQVDSQVTMMFWYRQQPGQSLTLIATANQGSEATYESGFVIDKFPISRPNLTFSTLTVSNMSPEDSSIYLCSVDHLRETQYFGPGTRLLVL.

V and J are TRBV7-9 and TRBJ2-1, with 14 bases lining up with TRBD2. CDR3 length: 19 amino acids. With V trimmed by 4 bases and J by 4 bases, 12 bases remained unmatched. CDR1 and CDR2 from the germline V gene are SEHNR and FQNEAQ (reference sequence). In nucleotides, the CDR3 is TGTGCCAGCAGCTCCTCGACTAGCGGGAGGGGCTATCGGTACAATGAGCAGTTCTTC. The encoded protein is CASSSSTSGRGYRYNEQFF. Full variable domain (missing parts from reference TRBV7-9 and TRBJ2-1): DTGVSQNPRHKITKRGQNVTFRCDPISEHNRLYWYRQTLGQGPEFLTYFQNEAQLEKSRLLSDRFSAERPKGSFSTLEIQRTEQGDSAMYLCASSSSTSGRGYRYNEQFFGPGTRLTVL.

The chain's CDR3 is CASRPELYTGELFF. DNA for the CDR3: TGTGCCAGCCGGCCTGAGCTCTACACCGGGGAGCTGTTTTTT. The chain is built from TRBV6-5 and TRBJ2-2, with D hard to call. Trimming left V 8 bases short and J 3 bases short, with 13 bases between. CDR1 and CDR2 from the germline V gene are MNHEY and SVGAGI. This CDR3 contains 14 residues.

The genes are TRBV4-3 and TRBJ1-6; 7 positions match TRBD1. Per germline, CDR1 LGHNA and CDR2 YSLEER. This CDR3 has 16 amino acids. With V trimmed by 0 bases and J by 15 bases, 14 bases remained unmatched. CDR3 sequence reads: CASSQDRTGVSDHLHF. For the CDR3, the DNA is TGCGCCAGCAGCCAAGATCGAACAGGGGTTTCTGATCACCTCCACTTT.

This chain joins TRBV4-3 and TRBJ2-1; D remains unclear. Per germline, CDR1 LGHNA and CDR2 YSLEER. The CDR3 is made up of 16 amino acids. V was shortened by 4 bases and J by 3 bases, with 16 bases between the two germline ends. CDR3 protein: CASSPAGQSNYNEQFF. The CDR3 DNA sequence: TGCGCCAGCAGCCCAGCCGGGCAGTCCAACTACAATGAGCAGTTCTTC.

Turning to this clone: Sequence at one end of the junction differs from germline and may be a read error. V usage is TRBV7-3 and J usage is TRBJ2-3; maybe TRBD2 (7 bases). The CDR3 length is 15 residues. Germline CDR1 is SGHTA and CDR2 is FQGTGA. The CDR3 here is CASTLLGGRGDTQYF. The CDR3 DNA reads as TGTGCCAGCACCTTACTCGGGGGGCGAGGAGATACGCAGTATTTT. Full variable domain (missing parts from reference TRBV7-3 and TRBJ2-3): GAGVSQTPSNKVTEKGKYVELRCDPISGHTALYWYRQSLGQGPEFLIYFQGTGAADDSGLPNDRFFAVRPEGSVSTLKIQRTERGDSAVYLCASTLLGGRGDTQYFGPGTRLTVL.

CDR3 nucleotides: TGCGCCAGCAGCTTACCAGCGGGAGGGCAAGCGTCCTACAATGAGCAGTTCTTC. Protein: CASSLPAGGQASYNEQFF. The chain links TRBV5-1 to TRBJ2-1, with TRBD2 matching 10 bases. Unmatched junction bases numbered 9, after V lost 2 bases and J lost 1 base. The germline CDR1 and CDR2 sequences are SGHRS and YFSETQ. The CDR3 covers 18 residues. The full variable domain, its missing parts supplied by reference TRBV5-1 and TRBJ2-1, is KAGVTQTPRYLIKTRGQQVTLSCSPISGHRSVSWYQQTPGQGLQFLFEYFSETQRNKGNFPGRFSGRQFSNSRSEMNVSTLELGDSALYLCASSLPAGGQASYNEQFFGPGTRLTVL.

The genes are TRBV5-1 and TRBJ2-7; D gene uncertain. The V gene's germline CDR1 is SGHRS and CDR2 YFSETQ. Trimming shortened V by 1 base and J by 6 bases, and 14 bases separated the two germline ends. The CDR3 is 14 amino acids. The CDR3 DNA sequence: TGCGCCAGCAGCTTGAGCAACAGTTTTCTCGAGCAGTACTTC. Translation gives CASSLSNSFLEQYF. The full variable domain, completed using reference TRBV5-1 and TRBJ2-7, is KAGVTQTPRYLIKTRGQQVTLSCSPISGHRSVSWYQQTPGQGLQFLFEYFSETQRNKGNFPGRFSGRQFSNSRSEMNVSTLELGDSALYLCASSLSNSFLEQYFGPGTRLTVT.

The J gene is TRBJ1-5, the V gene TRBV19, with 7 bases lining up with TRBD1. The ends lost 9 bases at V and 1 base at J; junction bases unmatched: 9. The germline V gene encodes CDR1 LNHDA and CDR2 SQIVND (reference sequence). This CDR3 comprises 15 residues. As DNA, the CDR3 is TGTGCCAGCGACCTACAGGGGCAAAGCAATCAGCCCCAGCATTTT. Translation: CASDLQGQSNQPQHF.

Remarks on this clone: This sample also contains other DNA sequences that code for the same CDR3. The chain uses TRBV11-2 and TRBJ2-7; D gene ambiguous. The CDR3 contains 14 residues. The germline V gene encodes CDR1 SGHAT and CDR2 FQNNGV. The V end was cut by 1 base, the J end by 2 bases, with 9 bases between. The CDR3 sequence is CASSLGAGPYEQYF. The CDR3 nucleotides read TGTGCCAGCAGCTTAGGTGCAGGACCCTACGAGCAGTACTTC.

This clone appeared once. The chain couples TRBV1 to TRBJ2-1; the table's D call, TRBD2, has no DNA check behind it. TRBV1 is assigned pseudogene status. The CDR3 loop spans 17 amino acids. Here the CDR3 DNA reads TGCACCAGCAGCCAAGTTAGGCGGGGTAGCGCCCACAATGAGCAGTTCTTC. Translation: CTSSQVRRGSAHNEQFF.

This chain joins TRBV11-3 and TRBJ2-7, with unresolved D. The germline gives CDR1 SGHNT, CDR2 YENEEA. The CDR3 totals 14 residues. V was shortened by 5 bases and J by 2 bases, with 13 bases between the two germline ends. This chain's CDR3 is CASSAHPPPYEQYF. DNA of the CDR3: TGTGCCAGCAGCGCCCATCCCCCCCCCTACGAGCAGTACTTC.

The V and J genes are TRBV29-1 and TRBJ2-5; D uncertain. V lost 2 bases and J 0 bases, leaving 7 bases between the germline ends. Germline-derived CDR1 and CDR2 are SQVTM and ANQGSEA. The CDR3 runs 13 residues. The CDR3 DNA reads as TGCAGCGTTGAACGCCAGCACCAAGAGACCCAGTACTTC. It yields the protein CSVERQHQETQYF.

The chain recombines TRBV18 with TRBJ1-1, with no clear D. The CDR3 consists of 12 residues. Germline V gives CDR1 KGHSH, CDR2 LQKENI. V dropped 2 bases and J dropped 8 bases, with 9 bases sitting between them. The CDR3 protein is CASSPRNVEAFF. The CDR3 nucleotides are TGTGCCAGCTCACCAAGGAACGTAGAAGCTTTCTTT. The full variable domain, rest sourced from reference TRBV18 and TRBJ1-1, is NAGVMQNPRHLVRRRGQEARLRCSPMKGHSHVYWYRQLPEEGLKFMVYLQKENIIDESGMPKERFSAEFPKEGPSILRIQQVVRGDSAAYFCASSPRNVEAFFGQGTRLTVV.

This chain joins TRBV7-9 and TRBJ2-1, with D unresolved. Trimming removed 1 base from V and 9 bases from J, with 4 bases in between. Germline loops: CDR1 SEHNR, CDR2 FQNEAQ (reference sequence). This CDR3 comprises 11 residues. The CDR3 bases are TGTGCCAGCAGCTTAGGGCGTGAGCAGTTCTTC. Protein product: CASSLGREQFF.